These 6 T cell receptor beta chains were all obtained from the same sample, sequenced in a study of OX40 agonist ivuxolimab in advanced cancers. TCRdb's copy holds only in-frame clones and misses some; the assay was immunoSEQ multiplex PCR. The sample has approximately 76,000 clones, 65% to 90% seen once; the top ten hold approximately 0.57%. Sequenced here: CD4+ or CD8+ T cells sorted from blood, sampled in a trial of the OX40 agonist ivuxolimab. The receptors stem from an adult with an advanced solid tumor such as melanoma, head and neck, liver or kidney cancer.

The chain uses TRBV2 and TRBJ2-2, with TRBD1 matching 10 bases. There are 17 residues in the CDR3. Looked up from germline, CDR1 is SNHLY and CDR2 is FYNNEI. Germline trimming cut 6 bases from V and 2 bases from J; bases unmatched to any gene: 9. The CDR3 nucleotides are TGTGCCAGCAGCCGCCAGATGACAGGGGGCAACACCGGGGAGCTGTTTTTT. It specifies CASSRQMTGGNTGELFF.

The count of this clone is one. The chain is built from TRBV30 and TRBJ2-3; D assignment may be TRBD1 or TRBD2 (5 bases each). This CDR3 spans 16 amino acids. Trimming pared 2 bases from V and 1 base from J, leaving 16 bases between. The germline gives CDR1 GTSNPN, CDR2 SVGIG (reference sequence). CDR3 amino acids: CAWSPLSGTRTDTQYF. The CDR3 DNA sequence: TGTGCCTGGAGTCCCTTATCCGGGACCCGCACAGATACGCAGTATTTT.

This rearrangement joins TRBV25-1 to TRBJ2-3; D gene uncertain. Germline V gives CDR1 MGHDK, CDR2 SYGVNS. This CDR3 comprises 14 residues. Trimming took off 5 bases at V and 1 base at J, with 10 bases between the two ends. CDR3 residues: CASSPRGGTDTQYF. For the CDR3, the DNA is TGTGCCAGCAGTCCCCGTGGGGGCACAGATACGCAGTATTTT. Together with reference TRBV25-1 and TRBJ2-3, the CDR3 gives the full variable domain: EADIYQTPRYLVIGTGKKITLECSQTMGHDKMYWYQQDPGMELHLIHYSYGVNSTEKGDLSSESTVSRIRTEHFPLTLESARPSHTSQYLCASSPRGGTDTQYFGPGTRLTVL.

The chain carries TRBV9 and TRBJ1-1; D is perhaps TRBD1 (5 bases). The CDR3 is 15 amino acids. The V end lost 2 bases, the J end lost 4 bases, and 15 bases lay between the germline ends. Germline V gene sequence: CDR1 SGDLS, CDR2 YYNGEE. In DNA form, the CDR3 reads TGTGCCAGCAGCGTTTCTTCCGGGGGAGGCACTGAAGCTTTCTTT. Amino acid sequence: CASSVSSGGGTEAFF.

The V and J genes are TRBV15 and TRBJ2-5; no definite D call. V dropped 0 bases and J dropped 5 bases, with 7 bases sitting between them. The CDR3 totals 13 residues. Germline assignment: CDR1 LNHNV and CDR2 YYDKDF (reference sequence). The CDR3 coding sequence is TGTGCCACCAGCAGAGATCCTTTCGAGACCCAGTACTTC. It translates to CATSRDPFETQYF.

The chain has TRBV2 and TRBJ1-1, with D perhaps TRBD1 (5 bases). V was trimmed by 1 base and J by 11 bases, leaving 11 bases between them. CDR1 is SNHLY and CDR2 is FYNNEI in the germline V gene. The CDR3 runs to 12 residues. The CDR3 sequence is CASSEGGTGAFF. The DNA for the CDR3 is TGTGCCAGCAGTGAAGGAGGGACCGGGGCTTTCTTT.